This TCR beta chain appears in the sequencing data of a study of Tregs in tolerant kidney transplant recipients. Recipients received nonmyeloablative bone marrow transplants from related graft donors, with transient mixed chimerism. Unstimulated regulatory T cells (CD4+CD25+CD127-), CD4+CD25- non-regulatory cells, CD4 and CD8 cells were FACS-sorted from thawed PBMCs. In the case of this clone: What it binds is unknown.

Trimming took 1 base from V and 6 from J; bases not matched to a gene: 3. Germline CDR1 and CDR2: LNHNV and YYDKDF (reference sequence). The CDR3 has 14 residues. Sequencing was performed with immunoSEQ multiplex PCR; in TCRdb, only in-frame clones are kept and a portion is missing. This table has tens of thousands of clones, 93% appearing once. Study findings and constraints: Biological reproducibility was not directly addressed, but technical replication error appeared minimal. Activated donor B cell expansion appeared to reveal the most relevant donor-specific TCRbeta repertoire. Donor-specific Treg expansion exceeded global Treg expansion in tolerant patients, suggesting antigen drive.

This receptor was identified in a human patient who received a combined kidney and bone marrow transplant. Some T cells may originate from the graft donor. V and J are TRBV15 and TRBJ2-7; the match to TRBD1 covers 10 bases. The sample here was CD4+ T cells from blood (PBMCs), taken 12 months after the transplant. The CDR3 nucleotides read TGTGCCACCAGCAGAGGACAGGGGGCCGGCGAGCAGTACTTC. Its protein is CATSRGQGAGEQYF.